The TCR beta chain described here comes from a study of T cell repertoires in cytomegalovirus infection. Study overall: The authors used CMV epitopes that were HLA-C-restricted (recently identified) and HLA-B-restricted (well studied). Whole-study findings and limits: There were HLA-C-restricted CMV-specific TCR beta clonotypes dominating the ex vivo response. Public TCR beta family frequency separated CMV-and-HLA carriers, including in an independent cohort.

To note about this clonotype: No antigen is known for it.

The CDR3 is 16 amino acids. Germline V gene data show CDR1 as SGHDT and CDR2 as YYEEEE. Trimming removed 3 bases from V and 6 bases from J, with 21 bases in between. MiXCR was run by TCRdb on the reads, yielding one entry per CDR3 protein. The repertoire holds some 920,000 distinct CDR3 sequences, with less than 40% as singletons. The receptor comes from a human donor in good health (CMV status not recorded). Some clones in this sample may be carry-over from other donors' samples. This chain uses TRBV5-6 with TRBJ1-2, with D possibly TRBD1 on 5 matching bases. Here the sequenced sample was cultured CD8+ T cells from PBMCs, taken from culture after CMV antigen stimulation. The CDR3 region has the DNA TGTGCCAGCAGCTCTTCACTCGGGACTGGATTAGATGGCTACACCTTC. It yields the protein CASSSSLGTGLDGYTF. The full variable domain, in which reference TRBV5-6 and TRBJ1-2 provide the parts outside the CDR3, is DAGVTQSPTHLIKTRGQQVTLRCSPKSGHDTVSWYQQALGQGPQFIFQYYEEEERQRGNFPDRFSGHQFPNYSSELNVNALLLGDSALYLCASSSSLGTGLDGYTFGSGTRLTVV.